This T cell receptor (beta chain) was recovered during a study of identical twins. TCRdb recomputed calls from the 5' RACE reads with MiXCR, one row per CDR3 protein. In the table there are about 530,000 distinct CDR3 sequences, around 15% of which are singletons. The sample holds a few counts of this clonotype. Germline assignment: CDR1 LGHDT and CDR2 YNNKEL (reference sequence). V lost 1 base, J lost 0 bases, and 3 bases stayed unmatched. The CDR3 runs 15 residues. This same sample was also taken into another study, of yellow fever vaccine responses in identical twins.

This sequence joins TRBV3-1 and TRBJ2-7; 7 nucleotides match TRBD2. This TCR was recovered from a woman between 18 and 29 years old in good health. The material sequenced was CD4+ T cells sorted from blood. CDR3 nucleotide sequence: TGTGCCAGCAGCCAAGGCGGGAGTTTCTCCTACGAGCAGTACTTC. Its translation: CASSQGGSFSYEQYF.